Sequencing of this T cell receptor beta chain was carried out in a study of blood T cell repertoires in COVID-19. Libraries were prepared by immunoSEQ multiplex PCR; TCRdb keeps only in-frame clonotypes and omits some of them. This table has tens of thousands of clones, roughly 82% appearing once. The CDR3 is 15 amino acids. Per germline, CDR1 SGDLS and CDR2 YYNGEE. V shed 3 bases, J shed 7 bases, and the junction held 6 bases outside the gene matches. The sequence was collected from a human donor in a cohort sampled during active COVID-19. Sequencing input: peripheral blood. The genes are TRBV9 and TRBJ1-6; TRBD1 matches 8 bases. For the CDR3, the DNA is TGTGCCAGCAGCGCGAGGACAGGGCCGAATTCACCCCTCCACTTT. It encodes CASSARTGPNSPLHF. Full variable domain (remainder filled in from reference TRBV9 and TRBJ1-6): DSGVTQTPKHLITATGQRVTLRCSPRSGDLSVYWYQQSLDQGLQFLIQYYNGEERAKGNILERFSAQQFPDLHSELNLSSLELGDSALYFCASSARTGPNSPLHFGNGTRLTVT.